This section outlines one T cell receptor (beta chain) sequence together with its context. What it recognizes is unknown. These data belong to a study of Ad26.COV2.S vaccination and SARS-CoV-2 variants. Whole-study context: The donor was enrolled in the Ad26.COV2.S arm of the COV1001 trial. Ad26.COV2.S, an intramuscular injection, was given once or twice 56 days apart. Study-wide results and caveats: Breadth of non-spike TCRs did not differ between vaccinees and placebo recipients.

As for treatment: roughly 19 received Ad26.COV2.S at low or high dose, single or two shots; roughly five received placebo; per-sample allocation not given. Repertoires come from day 63 after the first vaccine or placebo injection. Vaccine was an Ad26 vector expressing Wuhan-strain SARS-CoV-2 spike. The assay was immunoSEQ multiplex PCR, and TCRdb's table has in-frame clones only and misses some. In the table there are over 400,000 clones, roughly 89% of which are singletons. The V gene's germline CDR1 is LGHDT and CDR2 YNNKEL (reference sequence). The CDR3 has 16 residues. Trimming at V came to 4 bases and at J to 9 bases, leaving 14 bases not matched to a gene.

The J gene is TRBJ2-2, the V gene TRBV3-1 (or the pseudogene TRBV3-2); the match to TRBD2 covers 7 bases. This sample comprised peripheral blood, obtained in a trial of Ad26.COV2.S vaccine versus placebo. This sequence was found in a person aged 18-65 years who received the Ad26.COV2.S COVID-19 vaccine or a placebo. CDR3 sequence reads: CASSRIGLGEGRELFF. CDR3 nucleotide sequence: TGTGCCAGCAGCCGGATCGGTCTAGGGGAGGGGAGGGAGCTGTTTTTT.